The subject of this entry is one T cell receptor (beta chain). Its antigen remains unidentified. This CDR3 is built from 14 residues. The trim removed 2 bases at V and 6 bases at J, leaving 6 bases unmatched. The germline V gene has CDR1 MNHEY and CDR2 SVGEGT. The data originate from a study of response to subunit inactivated influenza vaccine. Study results and caveats: The authors offered the suggestion that each seasonal influenza vaccination recruits few new T cells.

TCRdb reprocessed the RT-PCR reads via MiXCR and lists one record per CDR3 protein. The sample consists of about 300,000 distinct CDR3 sequences, roughly 22% of them appearing once. Sequenced here: PBMCs from blood, sampled 21 months after vaccination. This chain links TRBV6-2 or TRBV6-3 with TRBJ1-2, with 7 bases matching TRBD1. The sequence was obtained from a man between 50 and 69 years old who received an inactivated influenza vaccine. The CDR3 loop is CASSYGGTVDGYTF. Written as DNA, the CDR3 is TGTGCCAGCAGTTACGGCGGGACAGTCGATGGCTACACCTTC.